The 29 T cell receptor beta chains reported below all come from one sample, sequenced in a study of blood T cell repertoires in COVID-19. Repertoires were generated with immunoSEQ multiplex PCR, while TCRdb's copy carries only in-frame clones and drops some. The data show 150,000 to 200,000 clones, approximately 85% seen once. Sequenced material: peripheral blood. Every receptor here comes from an elderly man with COVID-19, enrolled during active disease.

The rearrangement joins TRBV5-4 to TRBJ2-7; 8 bases align to TRBD1. The CDR3 is 16 amino acids. From germline, CDR1 is SGHNT and CDR2 YYREEE (reference sequence). Trimming took 0 bases from V and 1 from J; bases not matched to a gene: 6. The CDR3 loop reads CASSLGGTGQSYEQYF. CDR3 DNA: TGTGCCAGCAGCTTGGGAGGGACAGGCCAGTCCTACGAGCAGTACTTC.

This chain uses TRBV28 with TRBJ2-7; 11 nucleotides agree with TRBD1. V shed 6 bases, J shed 4 bases, and the junction held 5 bases outside the gene matches. CDR1 and CDR2 from the germline V gene are MDHEN and SYDVKM. The length of the CDR3 is 14 residues. The CDR3 coding sequence is TGTGCCAGCAGCGGACAGGGGGCGATTTACGAGCAGTACTTC. This translates into CASSGQGAIYEQYF.

In this sample, this clone turned up once. V and J are TRBV5-5 and TRBJ1-2; TRBD1 agrees at 9 bases. Losses at the gene ends were 2 bases for V and 6 bases for J; bases not matched to a gene: 17. Germline V lookup: CDR1 SGHKS, CDR2 YYEKEE (reference sequence). CDR3 length equals 18 residues. CDR3 DNA: TGTGCCAGCAGCTTATTCGTCTCCGTCACAGGGGGCAGGAATGGCTACACCTTC. Amino acids: CASSLFVSVTGGRNGYTF.

DNA of the CDR3: TGTGCCAGCAGCTCCCGACTAGCGGGGGGCCCAGATACGCAGTATTTT. This translates into CASSSRLAGGPDTQYF. J is TRBJ2-3 and V is TRBV7-2, with TRBD2 identical over 13 bases. Looked up from germline, CDR1 is SGHTA and CDR2 is FQGNSA. V lost 4 bases, J lost 4 bases, and 5 bases stayed unmatched. The CDR3 is 16 residues long.

This chain joins TRBV29-1 and TRBJ2-3, with 12 bases fitting TRBD2. This CDR3 region has 15 residues. The germline gives CDR1 SQVTM, CDR2 ANQGSEA. The V and J ends lost 6 bases and 7 bases, in that order; junction bases with no gene match: 11. The CDR3 nucleotides are TGCAGCGTCGACGCTAGACTAGCGGGGGCTTATACGCAGTATTTT. Translating gives CSVDARLAGAYTQYF.

This clone was seen just once. V usage is TRBV19 and J usage is TRBJ1-2, with TRBD1 identical over 12 bases. The CDR3 length is 14 residues. After removal of 7 bases from V and 8 bases from J, the junction contained 8 bases not matched to a gene. Germline CDR1 reads LNHDA; CDR2 reads SQIVND (reference sequence). The CDR3 protein is CASIDRDRGHGYTF. The CDR3 region has the DNA TGTGCCAGTATAGACCGGGACAGGGGGCACGGCTACACCTTC.

The V call is TRBV2, the J call TRBJ2-2; D gene uncertain. Trimming removed 1 base from V and 1 base from J, with 4 bases in between. Germline V gene lookup returns CDR1 SNHLY and CDR2 FYNNEI. The length of the CDR3 is 14 residues. The DNA for the CDR3 is TGTGCCAGCAGTGAAGTCCGGAACACCGGGGAGCTGTTTTTT. Translated: CASSEVRNTGELFF.

The gene calls are TRBV10-1 and TRBJ1-6; D is possibly TRBD1 (6 bases). CDR3 length: 13 residues. V dropped 5 bases and J dropped 10 bases, with 12 bases sitting between them. Looked up from germline, CDR1 is WNHNN and CDR2 is SYGVQD (reference sequence). CDR3: CASSTGTESPLHF. The CDR3 nucleotides read TGCGCCAGCAGTACAGGGACGGAATCACCCCTCCACTTT.

The chain couples TRBV27 to TRBJ1-5; D is unclear. The germline V gene encodes CDR1 MNHEY and CDR2 SMNVEV (reference sequence). The CDR3 totals 15 residues. V lost 5 bases, J lost 6 bases, and 17 bases lay in between. In DNA form, the CDR3 reads TGTGCCAGCAGTCTAAATCGAGGGATGGGTCAGCCCCAGCATTTT. It is translated as CASSLNRGMGQPQHF.

V is TRBV6-5 and J is TRBJ1-1; D remains unclear. The CDR3 length is 16 residues. Trimming removed 0 bases from V and 1 base from J, with 12 bases in between. CDR1 and CDR2 from the germline V gene are MNHEY and SVGAGI. The CDR3 DNA reads TGTGCCAGCAGTTACTCGAGTACCAGGCGGAACACTGAAGCTTTCTTT. Translated: CASSYSSTRRNTEAFF.

The chain links TRBV25-1 to TRBJ1-4, with TRBD1 as a possible D gene (6 bases). The CDR3 loop spans 16 amino acids. Per the germline V gene, CDR1 is MGHDK and CDR2 is SYGVNS. V gave up 3 bases and J gave up 5 bases, with 16 bases separating them. Here the CDR3 DNA reads TGTGCCAGCAGTGAGTTTATGGGGGCCGGGAATGAAAAACTGTTTTTT. Protein product: CASSEFMGAGNEKLFF.

The chain links TRBV5-1 to TRBJ1-6; 7 bases align to TRBD1. Germline-derived CDR1 and CDR2 are SGHRS and YFSETQ. This CDR3 is built from 13 residues. The trim removed 5 bases at V and 7 bases at J, leaving 3 bases unmatched. The CDR3 region is CASSTGANSPLHF. As DNA, the CDR3 is TGCGCCAGCAGTACAGGGGCGAATTCACCCCTCCACTTT.

The J gene is TRBJ1-5, the V gene TRBV7-9, with unresolved D. Germline V CDR1 and CDR2: SEHNR, FQNEAQ (reference sequence). With 8 bases removed from V and 3 bases from J, the gap between germline ends came to 11 bases. The CDR3 runs 13 residues. CDR3 protein: CASSAEYNQPQHF. The CDR3 region has the DNA TGTGCCAGCTCGGCGGAGTACAATCAGCCCCAGCATTTT.

The chain links TRBV24-1 to TRBJ1-1, with D possibly TRBD1 on 6 matching bases. V lost 4 bases and J lost 11, with 13 bases in between. Looked up from germline, CDR1 is KGHDR and CDR2 is SFDVKD. This CDR3 comprises 12 residues. The CDR3 sequence is CATSDTTGLAFF. Here the CDR3 DNA reads TGTGCCACCAGTGACACAACAGGGTTGGCTTTCTTT.

V gene TRBV7-9 combines with J gene TRBJ1-1; perhaps TRBD1 as D (5 bases). The CDR3 sequence is 16 residues long. V shed 1 base and J shed 4 bases, with 16 bases lying between them. Germline V gene data show CDR1 as SEHNR and CDR2 as FQNEAQ (reference sequence). CDR3 sequence: CASSLDEWRRGTEAFF. In DNA form, the CDR3 reads TGTGCCAGCAGCTTAGACGAATGGAGGAGGGGCACTGAAGCTTTCTTT.

The J gene is TRBJ2-3, the V gene TRBV19; 12 positions match TRBD2. The CDR3 sequence is 18 residues long. CDR1 LNHDA and CDR2 SQIVND come from the germline V gene (reference sequence). Trimming removed 6 bases from V and 4 bases from J; junction bases left unmatched: 14. The CDR3 bases are TGTGCCAGTAGCATTACTAGCGGGGGGCCCGGCTTCGCAGATACGCAGTATTTT. It is translated as CASSITSGGPGFADTQYF.

J is TRBJ2-5 and V is TRBV11-2; D ambiguous. The CDR3 has 14 amino acids. V was trimmed by 5 bases and J by 0 bases, leaving 10 bases between them. CDR1 is SGHAT, CDR2 FQNNGV, per germline. For the CDR3, the DNA is TGTGCCAGCAGCGGCGGCCCGAACCAAGAGACCCAGTACTTC. Encoded protein: CASSGGPNQETQYF. Variable domain in full (rest from reference TRBV11-2 and TRBJ2-5): EAGVAQSPRYKIIEKRQSVAFWCNPISGHATLYWYQQILGQGPKLLIQFQNNGVVDDSQLPKDRFSAERLKGVDSTLKIQPAKLEDSAVYLCASSGGPNQETQYFGPGTRLLVL.

The chain uses TRBV5-6 and TRBJ1-4, with 7 bases that match TRBD1. CDR1 and CDR2 (germline): SGHDT, YYEEEE. The length of the CDR3 is 17 residues. Trimming at V came to 2 bases and at J to 8 bases, leaving 15 bases not matched to a gene. In DNA form, the CDR3 reads TGTGCCAGCAGCTTAGGCCCGGACAGGCGGGTAGAAGAAAAACTGTTTTTT. Translated, it gives CASSLGPDRRVEEKLFF.

V usage is TRBV19 and J usage is TRBJ1-5, with a possible D match to TRBD1 (6 bases). The germline V gene encodes CDR1 LNHDA and CDR2 SQIVND (reference sequence). The CDR3 loop spans 13 amino acids. Deletions cut 7 bases from V and 4 bases from J, with 11 bases between. The chain's CDR3 is CASTPDRNQPQHF. In DNA, the CDR3 is TGTGCCAGTACCCCGGACAGAAATCAGCCCCAGCATTTT.

This rearrangement joins TRBV10-3 to TRBJ1-2; 8 nucleotides agree with TRBD1. This CDR3 contains 16 residues. V dropped 1 base and J dropped 7; count of bases not matched to a gene: 11. CDR1 is ENHRY and CDR2 is SYGVKD in the germline V gene. The CDR3 DNA follows: TGTGCCATCAGTGAGTTCTCGGGACAGGAATTTGGTGGCTACACCTTC. It specifies CAISEFSGQEFGGYTF.

This clone was seen only once. The chain has TRBV3-1 (or the pseudogene TRBV3-2) and TRBJ1-1; TRBD1 might be the D (6 bases). V was cut by 4 bases and J by 4 bases, with 16 bases left in between. The CDR3 contains 15 residues. Germline values: CDR1 LGHDT, CDR2 YNNKEL (reference sequence). In DNA form, the CDR3 reads TGTGCCAGCAGCCCGGGACAAAAGGCGTTCACTGAAGCTTTCTTT. Its protein is CASSPGQKAFTEAFF.

In this sample, this clone turned up a few times. V and J are TRBV5-8 and TRBJ1-1; TRBD1 is a possible D gene (6 bases). CDR1 is SGHTS and CDR2 is YDEGEE in the germline V gene. V dropped 4 bases and J dropped 6 bases, with 19 bases sitting between them. There are 15 residues in the CDR3. The CDR3 nucleotides are TGTGCCAGCAGCAGGACAGCTTCCCTAGACCCTGAAGCTTTCTTT. This sequence encodes CASSRTASLDPEAFF.

The V call is TRBV6-5, the J call TRBJ1-6, with D tentatively TRBD1 (6 bases). The CDR3 consists of 13 residues. Germline V gene sequence: CDR1 MNHEY, CDR2 SVGAGI. Trimming shortened V by 5 bases and J by 10 bases, and 12 bases separated the two germline ends. The CDR3 DNA reads TGTGCCAGCAGTAACGTACAGGGATCACCCCTCCACTTT. It translates to CASSNVQGSPLHF.

The chain couples TRBV5-4 to TRBJ2-6; maybe TRBD2 (5 bases). The CDR3 runs 18 residues. CDR1 SGHNT and CDR2 YYREEE come from the germline V gene (reference sequence). With 0 bases removed from V and 4 bases from J, the gap between germline ends came to 17 bases. CDR3 region: CASSLASARLAGANVLTF. As DNA, the CDR3 is TGTGCCAGCAGCTTGGCCAGTGCACGGCTAGCCGGGGCCAACGTCCTGACTTTC. Based on the CDR3 plus reference TRBV5-4 and TRBJ2-6, the full variable domain is ETGVTQSPTHLIKTRGQQVTLRCSSQSGHNTVSWYQQALGQGPQFIFQYYREEENGRGNFPPRFSGLQFPNYSSELNVNALELDDSALYLCASSLASARLAGANVLTFGAGSRLTVL.

This rearrangement joins TRBV9 to TRBJ1-2; tentatively, D is TRBD1 (5 bases). Germline loops: CDR1 SGDLS, CDR2 YYNGEE. The CDR3 spans 15 residues. The V end was cut by 0 bases, the J end by 7 bases, with 16 bases between. The CDR3 DNA is TGTGCCAGCAGCGTAGGAGGGGAGGGGAGCGGTGGCTACACCTTC. Its translation: CASSVGGEGSGGYTF. The full variable domain, in which reference TRBV9 and TRBJ1-2 provide the parts outside the CDR3, is DSGVTQTPKHLITATGQRVTLRCSPRSGDLSVYWYQQSLDQGLQFLIQYYNGEERAKGNILERFSAQQFPDLHSELNLSSLELGDSALYFCASSVGGEGSGGYTFGSGTRLTVV.

This chain uses TRBV5-1 with TRBJ1-1, with 7 nucleotides matching TRBD1. Germline V gene data show CDR1 as SGHRS and CDR2 as YFSETQ. Losses at the gene ends were 3 bases for V and 5 bases for J; bases not matched to a gene: 7. The CDR3 loop spans 14 amino acids. In nucleotides, the CDR3 is TGCGCCAGCAGCTCCGGGACAGAGGGGACTGAAGCTTTCTTT. Translation gives CASSSGTEGTEAFF.

This clone was recorded once. The CDR3 nucleotides read TGTGCCAGCGCAGGGGACACTGAAGCTTTCTTT. It encodes CASAGDTEAFF. The gene calls are TRBV12-3 or TRBV12-4 and TRBJ1-1; D is perhaps TRBD1 (6 bases). V shed 8 bases and J shed 3 bases, with 7 bases lying between them. CDR3 length: 11 amino acids.

V usage is TRBV4-1 and J usage is TRBJ1-4; 8 bases are shared with TRBD1. The CDR3 length is 16 residues. With 4 bases clipped from V and 0 bases from J, the junction kept 4 bases outside the gene matches. The germline gives CDR1 MGHRA, CDR2 YSYEKL. In DNA form, the CDR3 reads TGCGCCAGCAGCCCGGACAGGGACCCAACTAATGAAAAACTGTTTTTT. As protein: CASSPDRDPTNEKLFF.

The J gene is TRBJ1-2, the V gene TRBV3-1 (or the pseudogene TRBV3-2); possibly TRBD1 for D (5 bases). Per germline, CDR1 LGHDT and CDR2 YNNKEL (reference sequence). The V and J ends lost 4 bases and 5 bases respectively, with 8 bases between them. This CDR3 spans 12 amino acids. CDR3 bases: TGTGCCAGCAGCCGCAGGGATTATGGCTACACCTTC. Translation gives CASSRRDYGYTF.